This T cell receptor beta chain is drawn from a study of shared clonotypes between healthy human individuals. Study conclusions and caveats: Rarefaction curves obtained for sorted subsets showed sequencing incomplete despite large depth. Clonotype sharing levels among donors were expected to vary with sequencing depth. When compared with the clonotypes that were shared by all four sorted-subset donors, the non-shared clonotypes turned out to have lower generation probabilities.

This clone was seen a handful of times. The antigen is unknown. Assay execution took place at the deep level. Clones were sequenced by immunoSEQ multiplex PCR, and TCRdb holds only the in-frame ones, with some missing. The sample shows 2 million to 2.5 million clones, 90% to 97% of them seen only once. V was pared by 5 bases and J by 4 bases, with 12 bases between. The CDR3 contains 14 residues. CDR1 is MNHNS and CDR2 is SASEGT in the germline V gene. Sequencing input: naive CD4+ T cells sorted from blood. The subset here: CD45RA+ positively selected. The chain combines TRBV6-1 with TRBJ1-5; no reliable D call. The source is a man aged 18 to 29 in good health. This CDR3 is CASSFYSENQPQHF. For the CDR3, the DNA is TGTGCCAGCAGTTTCTACAGTGAGAATCAGCCCCAGCATTTT.